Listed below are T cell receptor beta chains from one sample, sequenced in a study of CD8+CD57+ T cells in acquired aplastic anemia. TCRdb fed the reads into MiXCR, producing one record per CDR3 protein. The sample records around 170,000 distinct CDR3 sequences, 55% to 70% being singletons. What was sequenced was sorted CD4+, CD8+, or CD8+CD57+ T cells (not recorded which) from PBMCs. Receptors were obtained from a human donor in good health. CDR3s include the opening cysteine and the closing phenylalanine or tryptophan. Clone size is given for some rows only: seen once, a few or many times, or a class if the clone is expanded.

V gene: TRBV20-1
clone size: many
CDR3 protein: CSARDQANQLPLYGYTF

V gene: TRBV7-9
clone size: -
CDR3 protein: CASRRQMETQYF

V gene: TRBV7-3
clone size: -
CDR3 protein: CASSQRRDELFGKLFF

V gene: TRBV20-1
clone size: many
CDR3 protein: CSASLREVYEQYF

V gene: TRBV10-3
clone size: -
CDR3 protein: CAIRIQGNYGYTF

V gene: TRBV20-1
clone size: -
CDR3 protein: CSASGLAGGRSYEQYF

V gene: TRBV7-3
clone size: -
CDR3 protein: CASSQALDTRNTIYF

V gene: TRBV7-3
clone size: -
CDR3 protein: CASSLGHGGADTQYF

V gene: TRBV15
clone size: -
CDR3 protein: CATKISGGNTGAFF

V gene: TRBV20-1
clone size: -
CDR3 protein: CSVSGGRGQEKLFF

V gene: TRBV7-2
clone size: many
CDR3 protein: CASSLGGGMNEQFF